This entry is about one T cell receptor (beta chain). Its antigen is currently unknown. This sample was included in a study of cytomegalovirus exposure and HLA in healthy donors. Findings and limits, study-wide: Among TCR beta chains, those listed as cytomegalovirus-associated numbered fewer than 200.

Germline assignment: CDR1 SGHDN and CDR2 FVKESK. Between the trimmed V and J ends, which lost 1 base and 5 bases, there was a span of 17 bases. This CDR3 spans 16 amino acids. Generated by immunoSEQ multiplex PCR, the TCRdb table keeps only in-frame clones and is missing some. Among about 58,000 clones, roughly nine tenths were seen once, and the ten largest hold 0.8% to 1.2%. Material: PBMCs. The TCR originated in a young man in good health and CMV-seronegative. The V and J genes are TRBV14 and TRBJ2-5; TRBD2 is a possible D gene (7 bases). The CDR3, as DNA: TGTGCCAGCAGCCAAGGGGGGGCGGGAGCGGCGGAGACCCAGTACTTC. Protein product: CASSQGGAGAAETQYF.